The rows below give T cell receptor beta chains drawn from one sample of a study of T cells in Graves' hyperthyroidism and ophthalmopathy. In TCRdb, the multiplex PCR reads were re-called with MiXCR into one record per CDR3 protein. The data hold about 500,000 distinct CDR3 sequences, with about a sixth observed a single time. The sample consisted of blood. The receptors come from a woman aged 18 to 35 with Graves' ophthalmopathy. The CDR3 runs from the conserved cysteine through the conserved F or W. The D gene is left open where the match is weak. Clone size is shown for a subset of rows, as once, few, many or a class of expanded clone.

CDR3: CASSQDWLAGVREQYF
DNA: TGTGCCAGCAGCCAAGATTGGCTAGCGGGAGTCAGGGAGCAGTACTTC
length: 16
size: many
D: TRBD2
J: TRBJ2-7
V: TRBV3-1

CDR3: CASSQTAMNTEAFF
DNA: TGTGCCAGCAGCCAGACAGCGATGAACACTGAAGCTTTCTTT
length: 14
size: many
D: -
J: TRBJ1-1
V: TRBV14

CDR3: CASSATGSTNEKLFF
DNA: TGTGCCAGCAGTGCAACAGGGTCCACTAATGAAAAACTGTTTTTT
length: 15
size: few
D: -
J: TRBJ1-4
V: TRBV27

CDR3: CASSESLSGNQPQHF
DNA: TGTGCCAGCAGTGAATCCCTTTCGGGCAATCAGCCCCAGCATTTT
length: 15
size: many
D: -
J: TRBJ1-5
V: TRBV6-1

CDR3: CSATRTLEAFF
DNA: TGCAGTGCTACCCGGACCCTTGAAGCTTTCTTT
length: 11
size: many
D: -
J: TRBJ1-1
V: TRBV20-1

CDR3: CASSDLLSGSYNEQFF
DNA: TGTGCCAGCAGCGATCTTCTCAGCGGGTCGTACAATGAGCAGTTCTTC
length: 16
size: many
D: -
J: TRBJ2-1
V: TRBV7-8

CDR3: CASSYPRDRGNQPQHF
DNA: TGTGCCAGCAGCTACCCCCGCGACCGGGGCAATCAGCCCCAGCATTTT
length: 16
size: many
D: -
J: TRBJ1-5
V: TRBV7-3

CDR3: CASSQVVGMGEQYF
DNA: TGTGCCAGCAGCCAAGTGGTCGGGATGGGCGAGCAGTACTTC
length: 14
size: few
D: -
J: TRBJ2-7
V: TRBV14

CDR3: CASSPAPPRNEKLFF
DNA: TGTGCCAGCAGCCCCGCCCCCCCAAGGAATGAAAAACTGTTTTTT
length: 15
size: many
D: -
J: TRBJ1-4
V: TRBV6-1

CDR3: CSARDMTSAYYEQYF
DNA: TGCAGTGCTAGAGATATGACTAGCGCATACTACGAGCAGTACTTC
length: 15
size: many
D: TRBD2
J: TRBJ2-7
V: TRBV20-1

CDR3: CSATGHSTGDSYEQYF
DNA: TGCAGTGCGACCGGCCATAGCACGGGAGACTCCTACGAGCAGTACTTC
length: 16
size: -
D: -
J: TRBJ2-7
V: TRBV20-1

CDR3: CASRQLKIRDRGSNQPQHF
DNA: TGTGCCAGCCGGCAGCTTAAGATCCGGGACAGGGGTAGCAATCAGCCCCAGCATTTT
length: 19
size: many
D: TRBD1
J: TRBJ1-5
V: TRBV28

CDR3: CSAVGTRTQETQYF
DNA: TGCAGTGCCGTTGGGACGCGGACTCAAGAGACCCAGTACTTC
length: 14
size: many
D: -
J: TRBJ2-5
V: TRBV20-1

CDR3: CASIRSWGQEETQYF
DNA: TGTGCCAGCATTCGCTCCTGGGGCCAGGAGGAGACCCAGTACTTC
length: 15
size: many
D: -
J: TRBJ2-5
V: TRBV6-1

CDR3: CASSLGTSGGRYNEQFF
DNA: TGTGCCAGCAGCTTAGGGACTAGCGGGGGCCGGTACAATGAGCAGTTCTTC
length: 17
size: many
D: TRBD2
J: TRBJ2-1
V: TRBV7-9

CDR3: CASSLQEGGGGYTF
DNA: TGTGCCAGCAGTTTACAGGAGGGGGGGGGTGGCTACACCTTC
length: 14
size: many
D: -
J: TRBJ1-2
V: TRBV28

CDR3: CASSQVRVGYGYTF
DNA: TGTGCCAGCAGCCAAGTAAGGGTCGGGTATGGCTACACCTTC
length: 14
size: many
D: -
J: TRBJ1-2
V: TRBV3-2

CDR3: CASSQERSGADTGELFF
DNA: TGTGCCAGCAGCCAAGAACGCAGCGGAGCTGACACCGGGGAGCTGTTTTTT
length: 17
size: -
D: -
J: TRBJ2-2
V: TRBV4-2

CDR3: CASSWDRTKPTDTQYF
DNA: TGTGCCAGCAGTTGGGACCGCACCAAACCCACAGATACGCAGTATTTT
length: 16
size: many
D: -
J: TRBJ2-3
V: TRBV28

CDR3: CSVEGNYGYTF
DNA: TGCAGCGTTGAGGGGAACTATGGCTACACCTTC
length: 11
size: -
D: -
J: TRBJ1-2
V: TRBV29-1

CDR3: CASSLTGQLNYGYTF
DNA: TGTGCCAGCAGTTTAACGGGACAGCTTAACTATGGCTACACCTTC
length: 15
size: few
D: TRBD1
J: TRBJ1-2
V: TRBV27

CDR3: CASSAVGGNTEAFF
DNA: TGTGCCAGCAGCGCCGTCGGAGGGAACACTGAAGCTTTCTTT
length: 14
size: many
D: -
J: TRBJ1-1
V: TRBV11-2

CDR3: CASSSGYVDRGANVLTF
DNA: TGCGCCAGCAGCTCTGGCTATGTGGACAGGGGGGCCAACGTCCTGACTTTC
length: 17
size: -
D: TRBD1
J: TRBJ2-6
V: TRBV5-1

CDR3: CASSPPGSITDTQYF
DNA: TGTGCCAGCAGTCCACCCGGTTCCATCACAGATACGCAGTATTTT
length: 15
size: many
D: -
J: TRBJ2-3
V: TRBV28

CDR3: CASSLQQGAGNIQYF
DNA: TGTGCCAGCAGTCTACAACAGGGGGCTGGGAACATTCAGTACTTC
length: 15
size: -
D: TRBD1
J: TRBJ2-4
V: TRBV4-2

CDR3: CASSFPDREYGYTF
DNA: TGTGCCAGCAGTTTCCCGGACAGGGAATATGGCTACACCTTC
length: 14
size: -
D: TRBD1
J: TRBJ1-2
V: TRBV28

CDR3: CASSLTGTSGFNEQFF
DNA: TGTGCTAGCAGCCTGACCGGGACTAGCGGATTCAATGAGCAGTTCTTC
length: 16
size: -
D: TRBD2
J: TRBJ2-1
V: TRBV7-7

CDR3: CSVASEIYGYTF
DNA: TGCAGCGTCGCTAGTGAGATCTATGGCTACACCTTC
length: 12
size: few
D: -
J: TRBJ1-2
V: TRBV29-1

CDR3: CASSLGLDMEGPWDEQFF
DNA: TGTGCCAGCAGCTTAGGCCTAGATATGGAGGGGCCGTGGGATGAGCAGTTCTTC
length: 18
size: -
D: -
J: TRBJ2-1
V: TRBV13

CDR3: CASSETSGQIVNEQFF
DNA: TGTGCCAGCAGTGAGACTAGCGGCCAGATAGTCAATGAGCAGTTCTTC
length: 16
size: few
D: TRBD2
J: TRBJ2-1
V: TRBV2

CDR3: CASSYRETQYF
DNA: TGTGCCAGCAGCTATAGGGAGACCCAGTACTTC
length: 11
size: many
D: -
J: TRBJ2-5
V: TRBV6-1

CDR3: CASGLTSGSNEQFF
DNA: TGTGCCAGCGGTTTGACTAGCGGGAGCAATGAGCAGTTCTTC
length: 14
size: -
D: TRBD2
J: TRBJ2-1
V: TRBV27

CDR3: CASSGPKITDTQYF
DNA: TGTGCCAGCAGTGGGCCTAAAATCACAGATACGCAGTATTTT
length: 14
size: many
D: -
J: TRBJ2-3
V: TRBV28

CDR3: CASSRRPLAGGPSSYEQYF
DNA: TGCGCCAGCAGCCGACGTCCTCTAGCGGGAGGACCGAGCTCCTACGAGCAGTACTTC
length: 19
size: few
D: TRBD2
J: TRBJ2-7
V: TRBV5-1

CDR3: CASSQEWGLGELFF
DNA: TGTGCCAGCAGCCAAGAGTGGGGGCTCGGGGAGCTGTTTTTT
length: 14
size: -
D: -
J: TRBJ2-2
V: TRBV14

CDR3: CASSQEAPAGGEKQYF
DNA: TGTGCCAGCAGCCAAGAGGCCCCAGCGGGGGGGGAAAAGCAGTACTTC
length: 16
size: -
D: TRBD2
J: TRBJ2-7
V: TRBV4-2

CDR3: CASSLLETDYEQYF
DNA: TGTGCCAGCAGTTTACTCGAGACAGATTACGAGCAGTACTTC
length: 14
size: many
D: -
J: TRBJ2-7
V: TRBV27

CDR3: CASSQGHRVPGQETQYF
DNA: TGTGCCAGCAGCCAAGGGCACAGGGTTCCGGGCCAAGAGACCCAGTACTTC
length: 17
size: -
D: -
J: TRBJ2-5
V: TRBV4-2

CDR3: CASSVADGYGYTF
DNA: TGTGCCAGCAGCGTCGCCGACGGCTATGGCTACACCTTC
length: 13
size: many
D: -
J: TRBJ1-2
V: TRBV7-9

CDR3: CASRPDSGELFF
DNA: TGTGCCAGCAGGCCGGACAGCGGGGAGCTGTTTTTT
length: 12
size: many
D: -
J: TRBJ2-2
V: TRBV2

CDR3: CASTQGQGRYEQYF
DNA: TGTGCCAGCACCCAAGGACAGGGGAGGTACGAGCAGTACTTC
length: 14
size: many
D: TRBD1
J: TRBJ2-7
V: TRBV11-3

CDR3: CASKKAREYQETQYF
DNA: TGTGCCAGCAAAAAGGCCAGGGAGTACCAAGAGACCCAGTACTTC
length: 15
size: many
D: -
J: TRBJ2-5
V: TRBV28

CDR3: CASSFRGGPYEQYF
DNA: TGTGCCAGCAGTTTCCGCGGGGGCCCCTACGAGCAGTACTTC
length: 14
size: many
D: -
J: TRBJ2-7
V: TRBV28

CDR3: CASSFTRTGVDGYTF
DNA: TGTGCCAGCAGCTTTACCCGGACAGGGGTTGATGGCTACACCTTC
length: 15
size: many
D: TRBD1
J: TRBJ1-2
V: TRBV5-6

CDR3: CSARPGTSGRSNEQFF
DNA: TGCAGTGCTAGACCAGGGACTAGCGGGAGGAGCAATGAGCAGTTCTTC
length: 16
size: -
D: TRBD2
J: TRBJ2-1
V: TRBV20-1

CDR3: CASSSRLQMRGNIQYF
DNA: TGTGCCAGTAGTTCCAGACTGCAGATGAGGGGGAACATTCAGTACTTC
length: 16
size: -
D: -
J: TRBJ2-4
V: TRBV19

CDR3: CASSNGVGETQYF
DNA: TGTGCCAGTAGTAATGGCGTCGGAGAGACCCAGTACTTC
length: 13
size: -
D: -
J: TRBJ2-5
V: TRBV19

CDR3: CASSEETGNNEQFF
DNA: TGTGCCAGCAGCGAGGAGACAGGGAACAATGAGCAGTTCTTC
length: 14
size: -
D: TRBD1
J: TRBJ2-1
V: TRBV13

CDR3: CSARQAEQYF
DNA: TGCAGTGCTAGGCAGGCCGAGCAGTACTTC
length: 10
size: few
D: -
J: TRBJ2-7
V: TRBV20-1

CDR3: CARGLAVYNEQFF
DNA: TGTGCCAGGGGACTAGCGGTCTACAATGAGCAGTTCTTC
length: 13
size: -
D: TRBD2
J: TRBJ2-1
V: TRBV19

CDR3: CASSLDRDPPFTDTQYF
DNA: TGTGCCAGCAGCTTAGACCGGGACCCTCCATTCACAGATACGCAGTATTTT
length: 17
size: many
D: -
J: TRBJ2-3
V: TRBV7-2

CDR3: CASSLFGGETQYF
DNA: TGTGCCAGCAGCTTATTCGGGGGTGAGACCCAGTACTTC
length: 13
size: -
D: -
J: TRBJ2-5
V: TRBV7-3

CDR3: CSAGMRGVADTQYF
DNA: TGCAGTGCTGGCATGCGGGGGGTCGCAGATACGCAGTATTTT
length: 14
size: many
D: TRBD2
J: TRBJ2-3
V: TRBV20-1

CDR3: CASSRWEGGSGANVLTF
DNA: TGCGCCAGCAGCCGATGGGAGGGTGGCTCTGGGGCCAACGTCCTGACTTTC
length: 17
size: -
D: TRBD2
J: TRBJ2-6
V: TRBV5-1

CDR3: CASSTPGIGTYAYEQYF
DNA: TGTGCCAGCAGCACCCCGGGGATCGGGACATATGCCTACGAGCAGTACTTC
length: 17
size: many
D: -
J: TRBJ2-7
V: TRBV7-9

CDR3: CASSLGWRVQPQHF
DNA: TGTGCCAGCAGCTTAGGCTGGAGGGTCCAGCCCCAGCATTTT
length: 14
size: once
D: -
J: TRBJ1-5
V: TRBV7-2

CDR3: CASNGIQDNEQFF
DNA: TGTGCCAGCAATGGGATACAGGACAATGAGCAGTTCTTC
length: 13
size: many
D: -
J: TRBJ2-1
V: TRBV6-2/TRBV6-3